The entry below gives a single T cell receptor beta chain sequence along with its context. Germline CDR1 is SGHVS and CDR2 is FQNEAQ. Trimming stripped 1 base from V and 0 bases from J, with 13 bases between. The CDR3 runs 16 residues. The data derive from a study of blood T cell repertoires in COVID-19. Study-wide background: Samples came from the United States, Italy and Spain, spanning acute and convalescent COVID-19. Sources were T cells, B-cell-depleted T cells, or PBMCs; the material itself was cDNA or gDNA.

Original processing notes: Reference gene primer amplification yielded estimated nucleated cell counts. The table came from immunoSEQ multiplex PCR; TCRdb's copy has only in-frame clones and leaves some out. The DNA gave D and trimming, while V, J and clone size come from that table. The table has some 160,000 clones, 75% to 80% seen once. The chain carries TRBV7-8 and TRBJ2-7; tentative D call: TRBD2 (6 bases). The TCR was taken from an elderly woman with acute or convalescent COVID-19. The material sequenced was peripheral blood. For the CDR3, the DNA is TGTGCCAGCAGCTTAGTAGGAGGGTTCTACTCCTACGAGCAGTACTTC. It encodes CASSLVGGFYSYEQYF.